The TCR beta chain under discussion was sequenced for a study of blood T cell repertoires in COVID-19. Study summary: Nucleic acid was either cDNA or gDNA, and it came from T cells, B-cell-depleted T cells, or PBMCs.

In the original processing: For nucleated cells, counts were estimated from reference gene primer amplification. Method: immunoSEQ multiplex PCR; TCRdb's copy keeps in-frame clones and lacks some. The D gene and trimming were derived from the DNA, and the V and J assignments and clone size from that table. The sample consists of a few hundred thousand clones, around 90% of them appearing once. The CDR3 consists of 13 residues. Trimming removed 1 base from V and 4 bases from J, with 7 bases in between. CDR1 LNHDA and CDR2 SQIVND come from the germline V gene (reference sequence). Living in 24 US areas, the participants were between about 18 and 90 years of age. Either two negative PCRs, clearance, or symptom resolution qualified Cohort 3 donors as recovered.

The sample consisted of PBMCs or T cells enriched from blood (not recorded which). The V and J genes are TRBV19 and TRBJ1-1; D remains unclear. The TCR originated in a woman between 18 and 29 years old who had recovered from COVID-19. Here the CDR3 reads CASSIAGTTEAFF. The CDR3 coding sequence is TGTGCCAGTAGTATAGCGGGTACCACTGAAGCTTTCTTT.